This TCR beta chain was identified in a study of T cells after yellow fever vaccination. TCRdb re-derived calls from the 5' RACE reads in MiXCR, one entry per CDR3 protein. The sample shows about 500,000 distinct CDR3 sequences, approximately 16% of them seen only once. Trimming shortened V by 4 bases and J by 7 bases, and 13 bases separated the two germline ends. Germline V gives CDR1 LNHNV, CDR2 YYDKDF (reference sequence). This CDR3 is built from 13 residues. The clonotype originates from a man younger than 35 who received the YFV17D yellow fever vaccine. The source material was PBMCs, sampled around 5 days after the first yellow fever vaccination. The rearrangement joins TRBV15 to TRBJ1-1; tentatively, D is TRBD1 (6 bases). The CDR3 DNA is TGTGCCACCAGCATGGGGGGGCAAGTTGAAGCTTTCTTT. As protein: CATSMGGQVEAFF.